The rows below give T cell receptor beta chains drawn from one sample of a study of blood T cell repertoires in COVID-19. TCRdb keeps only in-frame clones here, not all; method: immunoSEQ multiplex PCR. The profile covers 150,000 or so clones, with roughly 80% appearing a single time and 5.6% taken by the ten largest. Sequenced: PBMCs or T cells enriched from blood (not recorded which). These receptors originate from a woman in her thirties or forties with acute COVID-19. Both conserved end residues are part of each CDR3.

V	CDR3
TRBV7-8	CASSLGLAGGATGELFF
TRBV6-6	CASSYTDPPQHF
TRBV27	CASSLLGRGNYGYTF
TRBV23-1	CASSLPNRDRPDRAKNIQYF
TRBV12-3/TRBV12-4	CASSLGSQGRLFF
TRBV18	CASSPPTRNTGELFF
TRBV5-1	CASSFSSNTDTQYF
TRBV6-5	CASSYAGMEETQYF
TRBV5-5	CASRTSGWETYEQYF
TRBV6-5	CASNGGRANTQYF
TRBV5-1	CASSSTGGGSYEQYF
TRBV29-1	CSAGQTGMNTEAFF
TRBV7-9	CASRPLETESSGNTIYF
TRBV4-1	CASSQQAHYEQYF
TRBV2	CASSDEQGGYGYTF
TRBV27	CASSVGLAPSEQFF
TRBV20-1	CSASTFSSSRETQYF
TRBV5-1	CASSPGQGADEQFF
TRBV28	CASSPQGGRDTQYF
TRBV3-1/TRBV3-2	CASSQGWHGYTF
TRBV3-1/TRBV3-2	CASSPGLAGGVEQFF
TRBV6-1	CASSDGGQGAGRTEAFF
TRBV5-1	CASSDIRGQGTNYGYTF
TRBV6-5	CASSYGGLKETQYF
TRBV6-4	CASSPGQGGEKLFF
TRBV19	CASSPGGWGVTEAFF
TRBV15	CATSSRRVYGYTF
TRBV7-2	CASSPDRGATNEKLFF
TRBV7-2	CASSLVSDEGGTRHNEQFF
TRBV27	CASSPGTGSVGNTEAFF
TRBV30	CAWSSGSGNTIYF
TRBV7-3	CASSLGQVETQYF
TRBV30	CASVTGNYGYTF
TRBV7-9	CASSSGQGAGETQYF
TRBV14	CASSQDLGRFYGYTF
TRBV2	CASRAGINQPQHF
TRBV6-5	CASSTRRQGEYGYTF
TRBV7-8	CASSSRLAGGPPTYEQYF
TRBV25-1	CASSEGGRTAYGYTF
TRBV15	CATSRNRVGYGYTF
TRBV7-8	CASSFYRIGDTEAFF
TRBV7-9	CASSLVGGWATNEKLFF
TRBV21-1	CASSKVGGRWVKNIQYF
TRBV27	CASSREVGETQYF
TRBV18	CASSPTGGETQYF
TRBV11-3	CASSGGTSGRFF
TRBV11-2	CASMQQGRVADTQYF
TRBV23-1	CASPPGGSGPNTQYF
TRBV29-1	CSVALGGSSYNEQFF
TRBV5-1	CASSLDGGWGEQYF
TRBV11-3	CASSLGLAGGPYNEQFF
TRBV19	CASSMTLGGSVHNEQFF
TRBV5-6	CASSWPRDLSGYTF
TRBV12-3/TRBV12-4	CASSFGRNTEAFF
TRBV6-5	CASKTGLSTDTQYF